This T cell receptor beta chain was retrieved from a study of T cell clonality in common variable immunodeficiency. Study-level findings and limits: Links between repertoire features and CVID complications were heterogeneity-limited. Compared with healthy controls, CVID subjects showed increased TCRbeta clonality, mostly in about a third.

The germline CDR1 and CDR2 sequences are DFQATT and SNEGSKA (reference sequence). This CDR3 region has 14 residues. This clone was detected ten times or more. The antigen remains unidentified. The read ends 3 residues early relative to the CDR3; the germline J gene fills the gap. TCRdb's copy holds only in-frame clones and misses some; the assay was immunoSEQ multiplex PCR. The sample holds some 38,000 clones, and no clone turns up only once. The specimen was peripheral blood mononuclear cells. The rearrangement links TRBV20-1 to TRBJ1-6; 11 bases map to TRBD1. This TCR came from a person aged 18 to 75 in good health. CDR3 region: CSARADRGPYTLHF. The part of the CDR3 DNA that was read is TGCAGTGCTAGAGCGGACAGGGGGCCGTACACC.